This T cell receptor beta chain was retrieved from a study of T-cell memory formation after mild COVID-19. Trimming left V 9 bases short and J 4 bases short, with 9 bases between. Germline assignment: CDR1 KGHDR and CDR2 SFDVKD. The CDR3 spans 12 residues. This clonotype appeared a few times. Its antigen is undetermined. A single record per CDR3 protein comes from TCRdb applying MiXCR to the 5' RACE reads. The repertoire holds approximately 350,000 distinct CDR3 sequences, approximately 27% seen once, with less than 15% in the top ten. General observations from the study: Prior to infection, memory already included some responding clones, suggesting cross-reactive memory joined.

The source material was PBMCs or a T cell subset sorted from them (not recorded which). This receptor was taken from an adult woman who had mild COVID-19 (a few samples of this study predate the infection). Cell type and time point are not known. V is TRBV24-1 and J is TRBJ2-1; D unresolved. As DNA, the CDR3 is TGTGCCACCGGAGACGAATACAATGAGCAGTTCTTC. It encodes CATGDEYNEQFF.